Detailed here is one T cell receptor beta chain. This clonotype was counted ten times or more. Its specific antigen is unknown. No much larger clonotype is one base removed from it; base qualities were not supplied. The sample comes from a study of T cells after yellow fever vaccination (dated by TCRdb to about 2019). Broadly, across the study: Libraries from fractions with low cell numbers were prepared with the SMART-Seq v4 Ultra Low Input RNA kit. To follow T-cell clones before and after primary and booster YFV17D yellow fever vaccination, bulk TCR alpha and beta repertoires were sequenced over time. Two healthy male donors, one aged 18 to 30 and one aged 30 to 40 years, made up the cohort. Blood was drawn at multiple timepoints before and after primary and secondary immunization, with bulk PBMC replicates and cell subsets isolated. Points the paper makes about the study in general: The secondary T-cell response was found to be weaker but faster than the primary response, with a peak reached on day 5 rather than on day 15. FACS-sorted repertoires could contain abundant contaminating clonotypes from the bulk population, so computational filtering was required. A small share of clonotypes occurred in both CD4 and CD8 compartments, likely arising from convergent recombination. Because the study included only two donors, the extent to which the findings can be generalized is limited. After the booster, most of the clones that had expanded following primary vaccination were detected again (almost 98% of CD4 and around nine tenths of CD8), which suggests that memory was broadly maintained.

Spanning cysteine to phenylalanine, the CDR3 consists of 16 amino acids. Solely the CDR3 DNA is kept, with 48 bases framed from the first base. V ends up 5 bases short and J 4 bases short, with an unmatched junction base count of 5. CDR1 and CDR2 (MNHEY, SVGEGT) derive from the germline V gene. The label giving this sample's treatment or condition can be read as: live attenuated yellow fever vaccine strain. A standard Ficoll-Paque protocol was used to isolate PBMCs from peripheral blood. CD4 and CD8 T-cell fractions were isolated with Dynabeads CD4 and CD8 positive selection kits. RNA was extracted with TriZol from bulk PBMCs, CD4 and CD8 fractions, and dextramer-positive and dextramer-negative fractions. TCR cDNA was synthesized by 5'RACE template switching, through which a universal primer site and unique molecular identifiers were introduced. Priming of cDNA synthesis was performed from both the TCR alpha and TCR beta constant segments. Library amplification involved two PCR steps, and the second step added sample barcodes and sequencing adapters. Sequencing of libraries was performed on Illumina HiSeq 2500 (2x100 bp) or NovaSeq (2x150 bp). Turning to the authors' computational methods: Demultiplexing of reads and collapsing into UMI consensus sequences were performed with MIGEC, and V(D)J alignment was carried out with MiXCR. Vaccine-responding clonotypes were defined with edgeR using replicate PBMC samples, requiring FDR below 0.01 and a log2 fold change above 5 up to day 15. Each bulk clonotype received a CD4 or CD8 identity based on whether the sequenced CD4 or CD8 repertoire contained that clonotype at higher abundance. In-frame beta chains were kept once TCRdb had trimmed the public reads at Q25 with fastp and called clones with MiXCR. Under each unique CDR3 protein, matching rows form one entry showing the most common genes and DNA. These V and J calls are TCRdb output, not the study's own analysis. The table for this sample lists around 140,000 distinct CDR3 sequences; 6.5% to 8.5% of them were counted only once. Approximately 0.67% of the sample lies in the top ten.

The clonotype comes from a man aged 25 to 45 who received the YFV17D yellow fever vaccine. The sequence joins TRBV6-2 or TRBV6-3 to TRBJ2-4; 13 junctional bases match TRBD2. The input for sequencing was CD4+ T cells sorted from PBMCs, taken 5 days after the yellow fever booster vaccination. DNA sequence: TGTGCCAGCAGTAAGGGACTAGCGGGAATTAAAAACATTCAGTACTTC. Its amino acids are CASSKGLAGIKNIQYF.